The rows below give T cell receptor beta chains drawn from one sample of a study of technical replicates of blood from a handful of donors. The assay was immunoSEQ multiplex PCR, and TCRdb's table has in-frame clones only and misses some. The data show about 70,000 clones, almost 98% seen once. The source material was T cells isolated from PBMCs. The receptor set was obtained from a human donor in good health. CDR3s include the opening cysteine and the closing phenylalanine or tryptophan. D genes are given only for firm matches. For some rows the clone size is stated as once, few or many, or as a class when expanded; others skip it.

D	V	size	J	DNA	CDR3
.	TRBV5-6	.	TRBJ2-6	TGTGCCAGCAGCTTGGGGGGGCTTGGGCACTCTGGGGCCAACGTCCTGACTTTC	CASSLGGLGHSGANVLTF
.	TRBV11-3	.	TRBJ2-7	TGTGCCAGCAGCTTAAGTCTTATTGGGAGGAAGACTAAATCCTACGAGCAGTACTTC	CASSLSLIGRKTKSYEQYF
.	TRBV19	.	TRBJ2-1	TGTGCCAGTAGTATGGCGGACAATATAGGACACAATGAGCAGTTCTTC	CASSMADNIGHNEQFF
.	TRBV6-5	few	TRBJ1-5	TGTGCCAGCAGTTTTTCCAGGGAATTGGATCAGCCCCAGCATTTT	CASSFSRELDQPQHF
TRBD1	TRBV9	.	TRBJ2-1	TGTGCCAGCAGCGTATCAGGGGGCAGCTACAATGAGCAGTTCTTC	CASSVSGGSYNEQFF
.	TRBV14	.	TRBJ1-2	TGTGCCAGCAGCCAAGGGCACTATGGCTACACCTTC	CASSQGHYGYTF
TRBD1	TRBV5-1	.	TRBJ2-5	TGCGCCAGCAGCTTGCGATCAGACAGGGGAGTCGAGACCCAGTACTTC	CASSLRSDRGVETQYF
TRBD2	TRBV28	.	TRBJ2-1	TGTGCCAGCAGTTCACCTAGCGGGAGGGGGGCTAATGAGCAGTTCTTC	CASSSPSGRGANEQFF
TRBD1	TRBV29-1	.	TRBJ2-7	TGCAGCGCGACAGGGACCCCAAACAGCACCTACGAGCAGTACTTC	CSATGTPNSTYEQYF
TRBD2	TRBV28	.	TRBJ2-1	TGTGCCAGCAGTTCGACGAGCGGGAGGGCCTCTAGCTCCTACAATGAGCAGTTCTTC	CASSSTSGRASSSYNEQFF
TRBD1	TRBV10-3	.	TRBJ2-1	TGTGCCACGACAGGGGCCTACAATGAGCAGTTCTTC	CATTGAYNEQFF
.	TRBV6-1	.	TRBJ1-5	TGTGCCAGCAGTGACGGGACCCAGACAGGTGGCGCTTGGGATCAGCCCCAGCATTTT	CASSDGTQTGGAWDQPQHF
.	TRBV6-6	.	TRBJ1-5	TGTGCCAGCAGTTACTCGAGTCAGCCCCAGCATTTT	CASSYSSQPQHF
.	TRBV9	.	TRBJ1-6	TGTGCCAGCAGCGCATCCGAGGGCTCACCCCTCCACTTT	CASSASEGSPLHF
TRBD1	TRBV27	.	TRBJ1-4	TGTGCCAGCAGTTCCCGGGGACAGGGTCTCAACGACGAAAAACTGTTTTTT	CASSSRGQGLNDEKLFF
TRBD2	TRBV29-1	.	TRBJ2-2	TGCAGCGTTGAAGGCGGGAGTGGCAAGAGGGCCGGGGAGCTGTTTTTT	CSVEGGSGKRAGELFF
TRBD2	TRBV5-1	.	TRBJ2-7	TGCGCCAGCAGTTCTAGCGGGGGCTCCTACGAGCAGTACTTC	CASSSSGGSYEQYF
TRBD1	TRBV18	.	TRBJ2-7	TGTGCCAGCTCACAATTGACAGGGGGCGGCTCCCGTTCCGACGAGCAGTACTTC	CASSQLTGGGSRSDEQYF
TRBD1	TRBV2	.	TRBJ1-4	TGTGCCAGCAGTCCCGGGACAGGGACCCAAAATGAAAAACTGTTTTTT	CASSPGTGTQNEKLFF
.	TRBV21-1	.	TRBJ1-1	TGTGCCAGCAGCACTAGGACAGAGGTCAACCATGAAGCTTTCTTT	CASSTRTEVNHEAFF
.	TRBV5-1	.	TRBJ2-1	TGCGCCAGCAGCTTGGGCGATAGCGTTGGCGGGAACAATGAGCAGTTCTTC	CASSLGDSVGGNNEQFF
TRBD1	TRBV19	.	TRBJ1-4	TGTGCCAGTAGTACGACAGGGGGCGCTTGGAATGAAAAACTGTTTTTT	CASSTTGGAWNEKLFF
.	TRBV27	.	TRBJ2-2	TGTGCCAGCAGTTTTCAGGGTATCACCGGGGAGCTGTTTTTT	CASSFQGITGELFF
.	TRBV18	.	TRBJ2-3	TGTGCCAGCTCACCCGAGAAACAGGGAAAGCTGGGCACAGATACGCAGTATTTT	CASSPEKQGKLGTDTQYF
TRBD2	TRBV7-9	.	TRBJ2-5	TGTGCCAGCAGCTTTAGCGGGGGGACGGAGACCCAGTACTTC	CASSFSGGTETQYF
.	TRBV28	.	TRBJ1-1	TGTGCCAGCAGGACTGAATTGAACACTGAAGCTTTCTTT	CASRTELNTEAFF
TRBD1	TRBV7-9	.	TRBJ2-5	TGTGCCAGCAGCTCCCCAGGACAGGGGATCAGGGATGAGACCCAGTACTTC	CASSSPGQGIRDETQYF
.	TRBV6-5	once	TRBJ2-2	TGTGCCAGCAGGGCTCCAGGGATTCCCACCGGGGAGCTGTTTTTT	CASRAPGIPTGELFF
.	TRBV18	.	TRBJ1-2	TGTGCCAGCTCTTCGGGGGGAGACTATGGCTACACCTTC	CASSSGGDYGYTF
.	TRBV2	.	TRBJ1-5	TGTGCCAGCAGTGAAGCTCTAGGGGTAGGAGGCAATCAGCCCCAGCATTTT	CASSEALGVGGNQPQHF
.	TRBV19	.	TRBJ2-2	TGTGCCAGTGGACTTGGGGCCGGGGAGCTGTTTTTT	CASGLGAGELFF
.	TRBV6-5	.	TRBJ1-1	TGTGCCAGCAGTTACCATCGGGGAAGCACTGAAGCTTTCTTT	CASSYHRGSTEAFF
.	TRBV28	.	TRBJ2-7	TGTGCCAGCAGTTTCCTGAGGGGGGGACAATACGAGCAGTACTTC	CASSFLRGGQYEQYF
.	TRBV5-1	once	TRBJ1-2	TGCGCCAGCAGCTTGGCGGGTCTCTATGGCTACACCTTC	CASSLAGLYGYTF
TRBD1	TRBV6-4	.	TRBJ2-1	TGTGCCAGCAGTGACTCTGGGACAGGGGACTACAATGAGCAGTTCTTC	CASSDSGTGDYNEQFF
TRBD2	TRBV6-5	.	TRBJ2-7	TGTGCCAGCAGTTACTCGATCTCGACTAGCGGCTACGAGCAGTACTTC	CASSYSISTSGYEQYF
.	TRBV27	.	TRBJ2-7	TGTGCCAGCACCCCGGGTGCGAGCTCCTACGAGCAGTACTTC	CASTPGASSYEQYF
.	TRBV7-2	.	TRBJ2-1	TGTGCCAGCAGCTTAGGGGGAGGGCAGTTCTTC	CASSLGGGQFF
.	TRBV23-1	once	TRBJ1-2	TGCGCCAGCAGTCATGCGGGGGGGTGGGGCTACACCTTC	CASSHAGGWGYTF
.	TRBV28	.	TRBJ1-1	TGTGCCATCCGCAGAATTCCCGAAAACACTGAAGCTTTCTTT	CAIRRIPENTEAFF
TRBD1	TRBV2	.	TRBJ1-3	TGTGCCAGTCTTGATCCGGGACAGGGGCCAATAAGCTCTGGAAACACCATATATTTT	CASLDPGQGPISSGNTIYF
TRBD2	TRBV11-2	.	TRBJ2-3	TGTGCCAGCAGGGGACTAGCGGGGGGGCCAGGTCAGCCAGATACGCAGTATTTT	CASRGLAGGPGQPDTQYF
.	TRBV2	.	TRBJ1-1	TGTGCCAGCAGCCCGCAGGGGATGAACACTGAAGCTTTCTTT	CASSPQGMNTEAFF